A single T cell receptor (beta chain) is shown here with its context. This specimen comes from a study of shared clonotypes between healthy human individuals. The length of the CDR3 is 15 residues. Germline V CDR1 and CDR2: SGHDT, YYEEEE. V was clipped by 2 bases and J by 1 base, with 7 bases between them. Produced via immunoSEQ multiplex PCR; TCRdb's table is partial and in-frame only. Among 1.4 million or so clones listed, around 98.5% were seen once. The material sequenced was naive CD4+ T cells sorted from blood. Noted subset: CD45RA+ positively selected. This sequence originates from a man aged 25 to 40 in good health. The chain recombines TRBV5-6 with TRBJ2-6; D uncertain. The CDR3 is CASSFKASGANVLTF. The CDR3 DNA follows: TGTGCCAGCAGCTTTAAGGCTTCTGGGGCCAACGTCCTGACTTTC.